The entry below gives a single TCR beta chain sequence along with its context. CDR1 SNHLY and CDR2 FYNNEI come from the germline V gene. Losses at the gene ends were 7 bases for V and 6 bases for J; bases not matched to a gene: 7. The CDR3 extends over 14 amino acids. How the authors handled the data: Amplified reference gene primers provided the basis for estimating nucleated cell counts. Clones were read by immunoSEQ multiplex PCR, and TCRdb kept only the in-frame ones, dropping some. The V and J calls and clone size were taken over from that table, and D and trimming were inferred from the DNA. This sample has about 73,000 clones; 83% occur once, and the top ten carry roughly 5.7%. This entry belongs to a study of blood T cell repertoires in COVID-19. Study-level information: Collection of acute and convalescent COVID-19 samples took place in the United States, Italy and Spain. Nucleic acid was either cDNA or gDNA, and it came from T cells, B-cell-depleted T cells, or PBMCs.

The rearrangement links TRBV2 to TRBJ1-1; 11 positions agree with TRBD1. The TCR sequence derives from a woman aged 55-75 years with acute or convalescent COVID-19. Specimen: peripheral blood. The CDR3 sequence is CASTWGQGGAEAFF. The DNA of the CDR3 is TGTGCCAGCACCTGGGGACAGGGGGGAGCTGAAGCTTTCTTT.